This paragraph reports one TCR beta chain. Its matching antigen is unknown. The CDR3 sequence is 10 residues long. Germline loops: CDR1 SQVTM, CDR2 ANQGSEA. V was cut by 5 bases and J by 7 bases, with 9 bases left in between. Using immunoSEQ multiplex PCR, the repertoire was profiled, and TCRdb retains in-frame clones only, with some absent. The sample comprises 200,000 or so clones, approximately 87% of which are singletons, and around 5.5% rests with the top ten. The data stem from a study of cytomegalovirus exposure and HLA in healthy donors. For the study at large: The 500 to 750 first-cohort repertoires and the roughly 120 validation repertoires shared the same platform, a later analysis reported. Study-level points and caveats: The study put 160 or so TCR beta chains on its list as cytomegalovirus-associated. CMV antigen specificity of a few CMV-associated chains was confirmed in vitro.

This sequence originates from a woman younger than 30 in good health and CMV-seronegative. The specimen was PBMCs. This chain joins TRBV29-1 and TRBJ2-7, with D perhaps TRBD2 (5 bases). CDR3 DNA: TGCAGCGTTTTCCGGGGTGAGCAGTACTTC. Residues: CSVFRGEQYF.